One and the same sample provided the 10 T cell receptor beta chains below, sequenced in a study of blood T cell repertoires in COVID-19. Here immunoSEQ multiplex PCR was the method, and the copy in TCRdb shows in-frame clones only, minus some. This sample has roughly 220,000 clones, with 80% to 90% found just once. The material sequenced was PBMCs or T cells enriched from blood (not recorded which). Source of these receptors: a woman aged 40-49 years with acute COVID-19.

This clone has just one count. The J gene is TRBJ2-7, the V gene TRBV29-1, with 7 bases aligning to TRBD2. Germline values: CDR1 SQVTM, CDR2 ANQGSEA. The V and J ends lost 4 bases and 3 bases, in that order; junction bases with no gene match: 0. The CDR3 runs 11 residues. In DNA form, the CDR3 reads TGCAGCGTTGGGGGGGGCTACGAGCAGTACTTC. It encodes CSVGGGYEQYF.

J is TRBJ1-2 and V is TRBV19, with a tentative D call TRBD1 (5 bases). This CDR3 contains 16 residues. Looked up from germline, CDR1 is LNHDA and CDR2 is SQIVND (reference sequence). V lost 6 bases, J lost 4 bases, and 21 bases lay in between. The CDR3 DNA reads TGTGCCAGTAGAAATTACGAAACTTTCACAGGCTATGGCTACACCTTC. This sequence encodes CASRNYETFTGYGYTF.

CDR3 amino acids: CASSSPSGRDQETQYF. In DNA form, the CDR3 reads TGTGCCAGCAGCTCACCTAGCGGGAGGGATCAAGAGACCCAGTACTTC. The rearrangement links TRBV5-4 to TRBJ2-5; 12 nucleotides agree with TRBD2. With 3 bases clipped from V and 2 bases from J, the junction kept 5 bases outside the gene matches. Germline assignment: CDR1 SGHNT and CDR2 YYREEE (reference sequence). This CDR3 is 16 amino acids long. Variable domain in full (rest from reference TRBV5-4 and TRBJ2-5): ETGVTQSPTHLIKTRGQQVTLRCSSQSGHNTVSWYQQALGQGPQFIFQYYREEENGRGNFPPRFSGLQFPNYSSELNVNALELDDSALYLCASSSPSGRDQETQYFGPGTRLLVL.

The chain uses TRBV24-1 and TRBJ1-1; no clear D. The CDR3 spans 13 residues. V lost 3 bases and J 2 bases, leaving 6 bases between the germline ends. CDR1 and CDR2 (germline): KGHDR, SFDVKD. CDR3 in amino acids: CATSDPINTEAFF. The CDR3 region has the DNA TGTGCCACCAGTGATCCCATTAACACTGAAGCTTTCTTT.

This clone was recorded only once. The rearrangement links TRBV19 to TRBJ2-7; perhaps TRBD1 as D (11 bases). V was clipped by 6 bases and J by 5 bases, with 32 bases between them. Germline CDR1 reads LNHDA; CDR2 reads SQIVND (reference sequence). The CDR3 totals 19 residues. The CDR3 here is CASSGQGASGSWGQNEQYF. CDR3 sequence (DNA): TGTGCCAGTAGCGGACAGGGGGCTAGCGGGAGTTGGGGGCAAAACGAGCAGTACTTC.

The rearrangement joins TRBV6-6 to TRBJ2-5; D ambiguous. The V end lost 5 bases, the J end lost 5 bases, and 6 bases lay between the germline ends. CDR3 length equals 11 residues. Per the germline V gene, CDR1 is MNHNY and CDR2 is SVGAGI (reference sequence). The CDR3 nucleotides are TGTGCCAGCAGTACTTGGGAGACCCAGTACTTC. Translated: CASSTWETQYF.

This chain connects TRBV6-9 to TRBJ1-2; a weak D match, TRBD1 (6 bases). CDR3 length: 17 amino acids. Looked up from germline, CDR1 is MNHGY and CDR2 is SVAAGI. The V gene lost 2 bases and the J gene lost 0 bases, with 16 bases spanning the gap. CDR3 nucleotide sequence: TGTGCCAGCAGTTATGTCGAACCCAGGGGCCCTAACTATGGCTACACCTTC. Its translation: CASSYVEPRGPNYGYTF.

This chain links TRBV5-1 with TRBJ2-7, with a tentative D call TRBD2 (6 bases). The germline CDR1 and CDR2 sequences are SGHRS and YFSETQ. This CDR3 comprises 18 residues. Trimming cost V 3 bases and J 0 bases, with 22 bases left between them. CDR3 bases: TGCGCCAGCAGCTGGAGGGGTCAAGGACGGATGGACTCCTACGAGCAGTACTTC. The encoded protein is CASSWRGQGRMDSYEQYF.

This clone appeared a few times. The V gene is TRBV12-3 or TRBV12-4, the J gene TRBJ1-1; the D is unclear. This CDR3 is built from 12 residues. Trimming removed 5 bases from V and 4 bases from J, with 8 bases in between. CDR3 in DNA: TGTGCCAGCAGTCCCGGGTCCACTGAAGCTTTCTTT. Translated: CASSPGSTEAFF.

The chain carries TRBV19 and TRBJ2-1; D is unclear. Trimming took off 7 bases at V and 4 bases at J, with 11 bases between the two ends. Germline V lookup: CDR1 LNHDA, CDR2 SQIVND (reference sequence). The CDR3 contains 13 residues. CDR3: CASTPSVYNEQFF. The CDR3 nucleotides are TGTGCCAGTACCCCCTCTGTTTACAATGAGCAGTTCTTC.